The entry below gives a single T cell receptor (beta chain) sequence along with its context. Following extraction, RNA underwent reverse transcription to cDNA, which served as the sequencing template. Profiling relied on immunoSEQ multiplex PCR, and the TCRdb table lists in-frame clones only, not all of them. The table has roughly 190,000 clones, around 60% seen once. The sample originates from a study of CD8+ T cells in alopecia areata. The treatment: oral pan-JAK inhibitor, 5-10 mg twice daily. The sequence was collected from a human donor with alopecia areata. The source was CD4+ T cells sorted from blood, collected at week 4, from a patient treated with tofacitinib.

The CDR3 reads CASSRDRGNTGELFF. Here the CDR3 DNA reads TGTGCCAGCAGCCGGGACAGGGGGAACACCGGGGAGCTGTTTTTT. The genes are TRBV11-2 and TRBJ2-2; the match to TRBD1 covers 10 bases. The CDR3 sequence is 15 residues long. The V gene end was trimmed by 5 bases and the J gene end by 1 base; junction bases not matched to a gene: 1. Germline CDR1 reads SGHAT; CDR2 reads FQNNGV.